This paragraph reports one TCR beta chain. The entry originates in a study of blood T cell repertoires in COVID-19. This table comes from immunoSEQ multiplex PCR, and its TCRdb copy is limited to in-frame clones, with some not included. The sample has 170,000 or so clones, around 86% seen once; the top ten hold under 10%. V was pared by 8 bases and J by 2 bases, with 6 bases of the junction left unmatched. The germline V gene encodes CDR1 GTSNPN and CDR2 SVGIG (reference sequence). This CDR3 region has 13 residues. This TCR was sampled from an older woman with COVID-19, enrolled during active disease. The chain recombines TRBV30 with TRBJ1-5; 7 bases are shared with TRBD1. Sequenced input: peripheral blood. The CDR3 loop is CAGQESGNQPQHF. CDR3 sequence (DNA): TGTGCCGGACAGGAGTCTGGCAATCAGCCCCAGCATTTT.